The entry below describes one T cell receptor (beta chain). The sample originates from a study of blood T cell repertoires in COVID-19. The table came from immunoSEQ multiplex PCR; TCRdb's copy has only in-frame clones and leaves some out. The table has about 210,000 clones, about 90% seen once. The CDR3 covers 14 residues. Trimming pared 3 bases from V and 4 bases from J, leaving 10 bases between. Germline V lookup: CDR1 MDHEN, CDR2 SYDVKM. Sequencing was performed on peripheral blood. This rearrangement joins TRBV28 to TRBJ1-5, with a tentative D call TRBD1 (5 bases). This TCR came from a man younger than 45 with acute or convalescent COVID-19. CDR3 amino acids: CASSFPGTNQPQHF. CDR3 DNA: TGTGCCAGCAGTTTCCCCGGGACTAATCAGCCCCAGCATTTT.